What follows are 29 T cell receptor beta chains derived from one specimen sequenced in a study of T cells in Graves' hyperthyroidism and ophthalmopathy. The TCR beta CDR3 regions underwent amplification using RNA transcripts as the source. Using the HTBI primer set, a first-round RT-PCR was run on the TCR CDR3. One entry per CDR3 protein results from TCRdb running MiXCR on the multiplex PCR reads. The table lists around 340,000 distinct CDR3 sequences, about 15% of them singletons, with roughly 25% in the top ten. Sample: blood. These receptors were collected from a woman in her 30s with Graves' hyperthyroidism.

V is TRBV19 and J is TRBJ2-3; D is uncertain. The CDR3 sequence is 15 residues long. Trimming stripped 3 bases from V and 2 bases from J, with 12 bases between. The germline V gene encodes CDR1 LNHDA and CDR2 SQIVND (reference sequence). CDR3 DNA: TGTGCCAGTAGTATTGGACCTCCACCCACAGATACGCAGTATTTT. As protein: CASSIGPPPTDTQYF. The full variable domain, with the rest looked up from reference TRBV19 and TRBJ2-3, is DGGITQSPKYLFRKEGQNVTLSCEQNLNHDAMYWYRQDPGQGLRLIYYSQIVNDFQKGDIAEGYSVSREKKESFPLTVTSAQKNPTAFYLCASSIGPPPTDTQYFGPGTRLTVL.

This clonotype has a count of ten or more. V and J are TRBV6-1 and TRBJ2-7; 8 bases line up with TRBD1. With V trimmed by 6 bases and J by 2 bases, 6 bases remained unmatched. CDR1 is MNHNS, CDR2 SASEGT, per germline. The CDR3 has 14 residues. The CDR3 nucleotides are TGTGCCAGCAGGACAGGGGAAATTACCTACGAGCAGTACTTC. It yields the protein CASRTGEITYEQYF.

This clonotype was observed a handful of times. CDR3 loop: CASSIAQGGRETQYF. For the CDR3, the DNA is TGTGCCAGTAGTATAGCGCAGGGAGGAAGGGAGACCCAGTACTTC. V usage is TRBV19 and J usage is TRBJ2-5; TRBD2 might be the D (6 bases). The ends were cut back, 1 base at V and 5 bases at J, with 14 bases in the middle. Germline values: CDR1 LNHDA, CDR2 SQIVND (reference sequence). The CDR3 sequence is 15 residues long.

The sample holds many counts of this clonotype. The chain links TRBV28 to TRBJ2-3; D perhaps matches TRBD2 (5 bases). V was clipped by 4 bases and J by 6 bases, with 11 bases between them. The CDR3 spans 13 residues. Germline CDR1 is MDHEN and CDR2 is SYDVKM. For the CDR3, the DNA is TGTGCCAGCAGTTCGGGAACCAGGGATACGCAGTATTTT. This sequence encodes CASSSGTRDTQYF.

This clonotype was seen more than once but under ten times. DNA for the CDR3: TGTGCCAGCAGCGGGACAGGCCCGAGCTCCTACAATGAGCAGTTCTTC. Encoded protein: CASSGTGPSSYNEQFF. This sequence joins TRBV6-1 and TRBJ2-1; 8 bases are a match to TRBD1. The CDR3 loop spans 16 amino acids. CDR1 is MNHNS, CDR2 SASEGT, per germline. V lost 6 bases and J lost 0; bases outside the gene matches: 7.

In this sample, this clonotype turned up once. This chain links TRBV7-9 with TRBJ1-2; 7 bases match TRBD1. CDR1 SEHNR and CDR2 FQNEAQ come from the germline V gene (reference sequence). The CDR3 is made up of 13 amino acids. V dropped 3 bases and J dropped 5; count of bases not matched to a gene: 3. CDR3 sequence: CASSFAGGYGYTF. In DNA, the CDR3 is TGTGCCAGCAGCTTTGCAGGGGGATATGGCTACACCTTC.

In its sample, this clonotype was seen many times. The rearrangement uses TRBV20-1 and TRBJ2-7, with a tentative D call TRBD1 (9 bases). The CDR3 loop spans 18 amino acids. Germline values: CDR1 DFQATT, CDR2 SNEGSKA (reference sequence). V lost 3 bases and J lost 7, with 31 bases in between. The CDR3 DNA sequence: TGCAGTGCTAGGGGGGGACAGGGATTGGATAGCGGGATCTGGGAGCAGTACTTC. Protein product: CSARGGQGLDSGIWEQYF.

The chain links TRBV20-1 to TRBJ2-3; TRBD2 is a possible D gene (6 bases). Trimming removed 3 bases at V and 2 bases at J, with 18 bases between. CDR3 length: 16 amino acids. Germline CDR1 is DFQATT and CDR2 is SNEGSKA (reference sequence). The CDR3, as DNA: TGCAGTGCTAGCTTCCCGGGACTGATGGTCACAGATACGCAGTATTTT. Translation: CSASFPGLMVTDTQYF.

This clonotype came up a few times. The chain uses TRBV5-1 and TRBJ1-6, with a weak D call TRBD1 (5 bases). Germline V gene data show CDR1 as SGHRS and CDR2 as YFSETQ. The CDR3 runs to 16 residues. Trimming shortened V by 3 bases and J by 7 bases, and 17 bases separated the two germline ends. This CDR3 is CASSSHYDSLNSPLHF. CDR3 DNA: TGCGCCAGCAGCTCGCACTATGACAGCCTCAATTCACCCCTCCACTTT.

J is TRBJ1-2 and V is TRBV29-1, with 8 bases identical to TRBD1. V dropped 0 bases and J dropped 4; count of bases not matched to a gene: 10. The CDR3 loop spans 16 amino acids. CDR1 and CDR2 from the germline V gene are SQVTM and ANQGSEA. CDR3 sequence: CSVEDDRQGQAYGYTF. CDR3 DNA: TGCAGCGTTGAAGATGACCGCCAGGGACAGGCCTATGGCTACACCTTC.

This clonotype was observed a few times. The chain carries TRBV20-1 and TRBJ1-2; D ambiguous. V dropped 6 bases and J dropped 9 bases, with 8 bases sitting between them. CDR1 is DFQATT and CDR2 is SNEGSKA in the germline V gene (reference sequence). CDR3 length equals 9 residues. CDR3 nucleotide sequence: TGCAGTGCGTCCCCGCGCTACACCTTC. This codes for CSASPRYTF.

The V and J genes are TRBV5-1 and TRBJ1-4; no clear D. The CDR3 runs 13 residues. CDR1 SGHRS and CDR2 YFSETQ come from the germline V gene. Deletions cut 7 bases from V and 3 bases from J, with 10 bases between. CDR3 sequence (DNA): TGCGCCAGCCGGGAGCCCCCTAATGAAAAACTGTTTTTT. It translates to CASREPPNEKLFF.

The genes are TRBV19 and TRBJ2-7; 7 nucleotides line up with TRBD1. The ends lost 4 bases at V and 6 bases at J; junction bases unmatched: 0. The CDR3 spans 11 residues. Germline V lookup: CDR1 LNHDA, CDR2 SQIVND (reference sequence). For the CDR3, the DNA is TGTGCCAGTAGTAAGGGGGCCGAGCAGTACTTC. Translation: CASSKGAEQYF.

The V call is TRBV10-3, the J call TRBJ2-7, with D perhaps TRBD1 or TRBD2 (5 bases each). Germline CDR1 is ENHRY and CDR2 is SYGVKD. V lost 10 bases and J lost 2, with 12 bases in between. The CDR3 sequence is 12 residues long. CDR3 residues: CATRDGAYEQYF. CDR3 coding DNA: TGTGCCACCAGGGACGGAGCCTACGAGCAGTACTTC.

Regarding this clonotype: Compared with germline, one end of the junction differs, possibly owing to a read error. This chain links TRBV6-1 with TRBJ2-1, with D uncertain. The CDR3 contains 19 residues. Germline lookup yields CDR1 MNHNS and CDR2 SASEGT. This chain's CDR3 is CASSEGWLVPRRSYNEQFF. The CDR3 DNA is TGTGCCAGCAGTGAAGGATGGCTAGTGCCCCGAAGATCCTACAATGAACAGTTCTTC.

This clonotype was found many times. This chain links TRBV20-1 with TRBJ2-5, with 10 bases identical to TRBD1. Germline V gene data show CDR1 as DFQATT and CDR2 as SNEGSKA (reference sequence). This CDR3 is 13 amino acids long. Trimming took 5 bases from V and 5 from J; bases not matched to a gene: 5. This chain's CDR3 is CSARRTGGETQYF. CDR3 DNA sequence: TGCAGTGCTCGAAGGACAGGGGGTGAGACCCAGTACTTC.

This clonotype was detected ten times or more. The chain uses TRBV29-1 and TRBJ2-7, with 9 bases aligning to TRBD1. The CDR3 runs 14 residues. CDR1 and CDR2 from the germline V gene are SQVTM and ANQGSEA. V was pared by 5 bases and J by 3 bases, with 8 bases of the junction left unmatched. The CDR3 loop is CSVSDRGFVYEQYF. DNA for the CDR3: TGCAGCGTTTCGGACAGGGGATTTGTCTACGAGCAGTACTTC.

This clonotype was found a few times. The chain recombines TRBV9 with TRBJ2-3, with a tentative D call TRBD2 (6 bases). The CDR3 loop spans 15 amino acids. Trimming took 0 bases from V and 5 from J, leaving 13 bases between them. Per germline, CDR1 SGDLS and CDR2 YYNGEE. CDR3 bases: TGTGCCAGCAGCGTAGCGGGAGTAGCAGGAGATACGCAGTATTTT. Protein sequence: CASSVAGVAGDTQYF.

This clonotype was seen many times. The chain uses TRBV11-2 and TRBJ1-1; 7 bases fit TRBD1. V trimming: 5 bases; J trimming: 1 base; junction bases outside the gene matches: 7. Germline V gives CDR1 SGHAT, CDR2 FQNNGV. The CDR3 has 15 amino acids. CDR3 sequence (DNA): TGTGCCAGCAGCCGAACCGGGACAGAGAACACTGAAGCTTTCTTT. Translated, it gives CASSRTGTENTEAFF.

The genes are TRBV5-1 and TRBJ2-7; 12 bases fit TRBD2. This CDR3 is built from 16 residues. J gave up 1 base and V 4 bases, and 6 bases lay outside the gene matches. From germline, CDR1 is SGHRS and CDR2 YFSETQ. CDR3 region: CASSQTSGSVSYEQYF. The CDR3 nucleotides read TGCGCCAGCAGCCAGACTAGCGGGAGTGTATCCTACGAGCAGTACTTC. Full variable domain (rest looked up from reference TRBV5-1 and TRBJ2-7): KAGVTQTPRYLIKTRGQQVTLSCSPISGHRSVSWYQQTPGQGLQFLFEYFSETQRNKGNFPGRFSGRQFSNSRSEMNVSTLELGDSALYLCASSQTSGSVSYEQYFGPGTRLTVT.

This clonotype was seen many times. The V and J genes are TRBV27 and TRBJ2-3; maybe TRBD2 (5 bases). The CDR3 runs to 18 residues. Germline V gene lookup returns CDR1 MNHEY and CDR2 SMNVEV (reference sequence). Trimming shortened V by 2 bases and J by 0 bases, and 18 bases separated the two germline ends. Here the CDR3 reads CASSLIGEGLGSTDTQYF. The DNA of the CDR3 is TGTGCCAGCAGTTTAATTGGCGAGGGTCTCGGGAGCACAGATACGCAGTATTTT.

The chain combines TRBV3-1 with TRBJ2-7; perhaps TRBD1 as D (6 bases). CDR1 is LGHDT, CDR2 YNNKEL, per germline (reference sequence). V lost 4 bases to trimming and J lost 2 bases, with 15 bases between them. The CDR3 loop spans 15 amino acids. The CDR3 spells CASSPTGLSAYEQYF. The CDR3 region has the DNA TGTGCCAGCAGCCCTACAGGGCTATCAGCCTACGAGCAGTACTTC.

This clonotype was found many times. This chain uses TRBV28 with TRBJ2-5, with D hard to call. The CDR3 runs 11 residues. Trimming pared 1 base from V and 6 bases from J, leaving 3 bases between. Germline CDR1 MDHEN, CDR2 SYDVKM. DNA of the CDR3: TGTGCCAGCAGTTTATTACAGACCCAGTACTTC. This sequence encodes CASSLLQTQYF. The full variable domain, in which reference TRBV28 and TRBJ2-5 provide the parts outside the CDR3, is DVKVTQSSRYLVKRTGEKVFLECVQDMDHENMFWYRQDPGLGLRLIYFSYDVKMKEKGDIPEGYSVSREKKERFSLILESASTNQTSMYLCASSLLQTQYFGPGTRLLVL.

This clonotype was seen ten or more times. V usage is TRBV28 and J usage is TRBJ2-1; TRBD2 matches at 9 bases. The germline V gene encodes CDR1 MDHEN and CDR2 SYDVKM. The CDR3 length is 16 residues. V dropped 2 bases and J dropped 7; count of bases not matched to a gene: 9. The CDR3, as DNA: TGTGCCAGCAGTTTAGGGGGTAGCGGGAGCGGGAATGAGCAGTTCTTC. It yields the protein CASSLGGSGSGNEQFF. Full variable domain (outside the CDR3, taken from reference TRBV28 and TRBJ2-1): DVKVTQSSRYLVKRTGEKVFLECVQDMDHENMFWYRQDPGLGLRLIYFSYDVKMKEKGDIPEGYSVSREKKERFSLILESASTNQTSMYLCASSLGGSGSGNEQFFGPGTRLTVL.

V gene TRBV5-4 combines with J gene TRBJ2-7, with 9 positions matching TRBD1. Per the germline V gene, CDR1 is SGHNT and CDR2 is YYREEE (reference sequence). Trimming cost V 0 bases and J 2 bases; bases outside gene matches: 3. The CDR3 length is 15 residues. This chain's CDR3 is CASSLGGTGTYEQYF. In DNA, the CDR3 is TGTGCCAGCAGCTTGGGGGGGACAGGGACCTACGAGCAGTACTTC.

This clonotype occurred a few times. The V gene is TRBV10-2, the J gene TRBJ2-1; 8 nucleotides line up with TRBD1. Per germline, CDR1 WSHSY and CDR2 SAAADI. CDR3 length: 17 amino acids. V was pared by 4 bases and J by 9 bases, with 17 bases of the junction left unmatched. The CDR3 nucleotides read TGCGCCAGCAGTGTATCCGCCGGGACAGGAAGACGGGCTGAGCAGTTCTTC. Its protein is CASSVSAGTGRRAEQFF.

This clonotype showed up just a few times. The chain links TRBV30 to TRBJ1-6, with 9 bases fitting TRBD1. Trimming at V came to 3 bases and at J to 7 bases, leaving 4 bases not matched to a gene. This CDR3 region has 14 residues. Germline V gene data show CDR1 as GTSNPN and CDR2 as SVGIG (reference sequence). CDR3 sequence: CAWRGTGNNSPLHF. The CDR3 bases are TGTGCCTGGAGGGGGACAGGGAACAATTCACCCCTCCACTTT.

The gene calls are TRBV9 and TRBJ2-3; D possibly corresponds to TRBD1 (6 bases). Trimming removed 1 base at V and 1 base at J, with 13 bases between. Per the germline V gene, CDR1 is SGDLS and CDR2 is YYNGEE. The CDR3 totals 16 residues. CDR3 coding DNA: TGTGCCAGCAGCGTACGGTCAGGGGTTGGCACAGATACGCAGTATTTT. Translated, it gives CASSVRSGVGTDTQYF.

The chain links TRBV28 to TRBJ1-5; no definite D call. There are 13 residues in the CDR3. CDR1 and CDR2 from the germline V gene are MDHEN and SYDVKM. The V end was cut by 3 bases, the J end by 5 bases, with 8 bases between. The CDR3 sequence: CASSLAPHQPQHF. In DNA, the CDR3 is TGTGCCAGCAGTTTGGCCCCCCATCAGCCCCAGCATTTT.